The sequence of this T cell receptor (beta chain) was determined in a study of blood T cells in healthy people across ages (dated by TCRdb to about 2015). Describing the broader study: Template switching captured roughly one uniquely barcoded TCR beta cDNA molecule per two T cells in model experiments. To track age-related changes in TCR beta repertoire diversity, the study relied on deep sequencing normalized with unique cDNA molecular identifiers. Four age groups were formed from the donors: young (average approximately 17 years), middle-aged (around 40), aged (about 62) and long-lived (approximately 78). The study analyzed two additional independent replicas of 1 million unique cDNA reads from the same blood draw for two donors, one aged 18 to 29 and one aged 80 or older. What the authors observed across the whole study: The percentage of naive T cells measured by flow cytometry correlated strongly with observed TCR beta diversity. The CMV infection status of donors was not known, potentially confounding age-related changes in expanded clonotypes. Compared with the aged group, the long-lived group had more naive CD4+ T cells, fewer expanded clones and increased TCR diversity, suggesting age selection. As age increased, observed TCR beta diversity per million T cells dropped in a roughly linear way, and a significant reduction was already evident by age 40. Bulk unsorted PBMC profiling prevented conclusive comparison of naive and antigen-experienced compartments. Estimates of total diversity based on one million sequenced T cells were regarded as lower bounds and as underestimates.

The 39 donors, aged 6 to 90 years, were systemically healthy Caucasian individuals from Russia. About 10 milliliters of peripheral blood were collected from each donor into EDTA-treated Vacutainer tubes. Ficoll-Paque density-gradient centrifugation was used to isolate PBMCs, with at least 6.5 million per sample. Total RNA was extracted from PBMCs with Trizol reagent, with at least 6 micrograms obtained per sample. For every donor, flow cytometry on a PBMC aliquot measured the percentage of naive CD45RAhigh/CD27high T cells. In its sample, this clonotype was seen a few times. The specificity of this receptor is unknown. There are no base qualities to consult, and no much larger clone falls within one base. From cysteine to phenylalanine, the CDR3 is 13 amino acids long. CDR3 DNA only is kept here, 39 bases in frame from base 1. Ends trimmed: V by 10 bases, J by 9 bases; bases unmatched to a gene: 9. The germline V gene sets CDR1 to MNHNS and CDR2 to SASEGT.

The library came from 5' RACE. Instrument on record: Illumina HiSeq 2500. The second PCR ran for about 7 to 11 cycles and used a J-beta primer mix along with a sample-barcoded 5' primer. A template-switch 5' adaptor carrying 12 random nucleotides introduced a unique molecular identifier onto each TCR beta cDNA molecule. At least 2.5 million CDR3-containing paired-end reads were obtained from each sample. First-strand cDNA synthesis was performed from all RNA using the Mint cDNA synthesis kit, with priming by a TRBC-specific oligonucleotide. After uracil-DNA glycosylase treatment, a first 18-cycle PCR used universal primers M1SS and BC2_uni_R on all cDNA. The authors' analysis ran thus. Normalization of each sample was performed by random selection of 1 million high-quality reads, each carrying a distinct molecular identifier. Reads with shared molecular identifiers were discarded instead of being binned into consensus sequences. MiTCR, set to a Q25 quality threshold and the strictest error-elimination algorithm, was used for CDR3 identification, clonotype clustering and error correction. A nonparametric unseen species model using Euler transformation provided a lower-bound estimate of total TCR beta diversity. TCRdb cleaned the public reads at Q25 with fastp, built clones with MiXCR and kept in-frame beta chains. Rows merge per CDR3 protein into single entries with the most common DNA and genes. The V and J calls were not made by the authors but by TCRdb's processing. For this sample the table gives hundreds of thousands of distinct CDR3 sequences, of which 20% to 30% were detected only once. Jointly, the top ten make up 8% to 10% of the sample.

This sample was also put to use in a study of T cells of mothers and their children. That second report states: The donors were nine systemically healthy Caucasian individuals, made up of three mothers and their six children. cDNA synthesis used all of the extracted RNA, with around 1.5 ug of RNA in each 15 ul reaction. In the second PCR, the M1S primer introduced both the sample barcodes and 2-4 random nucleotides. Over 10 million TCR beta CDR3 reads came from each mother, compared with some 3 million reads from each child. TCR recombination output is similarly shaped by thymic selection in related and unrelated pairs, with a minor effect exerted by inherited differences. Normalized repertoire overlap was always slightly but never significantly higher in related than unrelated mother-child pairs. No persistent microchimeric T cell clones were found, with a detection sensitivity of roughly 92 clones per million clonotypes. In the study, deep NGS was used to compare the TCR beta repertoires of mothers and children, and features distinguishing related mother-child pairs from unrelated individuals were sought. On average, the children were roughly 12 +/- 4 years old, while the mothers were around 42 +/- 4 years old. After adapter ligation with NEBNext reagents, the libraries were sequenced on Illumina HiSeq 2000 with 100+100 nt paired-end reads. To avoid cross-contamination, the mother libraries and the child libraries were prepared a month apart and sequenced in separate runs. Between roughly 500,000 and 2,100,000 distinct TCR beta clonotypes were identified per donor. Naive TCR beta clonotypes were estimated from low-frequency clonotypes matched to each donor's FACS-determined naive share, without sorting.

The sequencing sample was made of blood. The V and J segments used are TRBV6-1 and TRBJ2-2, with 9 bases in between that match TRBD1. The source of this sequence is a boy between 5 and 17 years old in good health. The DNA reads TGTGCCACCGGGGACAGGGAAGGCAGGGAGCTGTTTTTT. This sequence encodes CATGDREGRELFF.